This entry features one TCR beta chain sequence. Its antigen is not identified. The time point denotes: after dendritic cell vaccination, including at tumor progression/relapse. PBMC sampling occurred before vaccination, two weeks after the third dose, and at progression. Here immunoSEQ multiplex PCR was the method, and the copy in TCRdb shows in-frame clones only, minus some. Among about 76,000 clones listed, roughly 91% were seen once. These data come from a study of glioma-infiltrating T cells after dendritic cell vaccination. Whole-study context: Dendritic cell vaccination trial patients had either newly diagnosed or recurrent glioblastoma.

Looked up from germline, CDR1 is SGHAT and CDR2 is FQNNGV. Trimming left V 3 bases short and J 2 bases short, with 11 bases between. The CDR3 consists of 14 residues. Findings and limits, study-wide: Few patients contributed both blood and tumor specimens.

The V call is TRBV11-2, the J call TRBJ2-7; D might be TRBD2 (5 bases). This sequence was found in a human donor with glioblastoma. Here the sequenced sample was blood, taken after dendritic cell vaccination. The CDR3 reads CASSFVATPYEQYF. Written as DNA, the CDR3 is TGTGCCAGCAGCTTTGTAGCGACCCCCTACGAGCAGTACTTC.